Sequencing of this T cell receptor beta chain was carried out in a study of CXCR3-negative and CXCR3-positive naive CD8 T cells. Study as a whole: Overall TRB read output was some 140 million, and each library contained about 1.5 +/- 0.3 million reads.

Study-wide results and caveats: The TRBV-TRBJ usage of naive CXCR3-negative and CXCR3-positive cells was similar, but that of memory cells differed.

Of note for this clonotype: Its cognate antigen is unknown.

All TRB cDNA libraries came from 5' RACE performed with UMI labels. No DNA is given; TCRdb re-called the 5' RACE reads and lists each CDR3 protein once. In all, the sample yields about 43,000 distinct CDR3 sequences. The CDR3 extends over 14 amino acids. Germline CDR1 SQVTM, CDR2 ANQGSEA. The rearrangement uses TRBV29-1 and TRBJ1-2; TCRdb picks TRBD1, but there is no DNA to check that call. The sample taken for sequencing was memory CD8+ T cells from blood. The receptor's source is a human donor in good health. Some clones in this sample may be carry-over from other donors' samples. CDR3 sequence: CSVEEGKGLDGYTF.